This TCR beta chain was recorded in a study of blood T cells in healthy people across ages (dated by TCRdb to about 2015). Regarding the research as a whole: Template switching captured roughly one uniquely barcoded TCR beta cDNA molecule per two T cells in model experiments. To track age-related changes in TCR beta repertoire diversity, the study relied on deep sequencing normalized with unique cDNA molecular identifiers. The donors were split into four age groups: young (average around 15 years), middle-aged (over 35), aged (approximately 60) and long-lived (roughly 80). To avoid experimental bias, donors of different ages were spread randomly across the sequencing lanes. The study analyzed two additional independent replicas of 1 million unique cDNA reads from the same blood draw for two donors, one aged 18 to 30 and one aged 80 or older. The paper's findings and limits, for the study overall: Because profiling used bulk unsorted PBMCs, naive and antigen-experienced compartments could not be compared conclusively. As age increased, observed TCR beta diversity per million T cells dropped in a roughly linear way, and a significant reduction was already evident by age 40. There was a strong correlation between observed TCR beta diversity and the percentage of naive T cells measured by flow cytometry. Estimates of total diversity from one million sequenced T cells were regarded as lower bounds and underestimates. The long-lived group showed more naive CD4+ T cells, fewer expanded clones and increased TCR diversity than the aged group, suggesting age selection. The CMV infection status of donors was not known, potentially confounding age-related changes in expanded clonotypes.

Receptors were amplified or captured by 5' RACE. These reads were obtained on an Illumina HiSeq 2500. A second about 6 to 11 cycle PCR used a sample-barcoded 5' primer and a J-beta primer mix. A template-switch 5' adaptor carrying 12 random nucleotides introduced a unique molecular identifier onto each TCR beta cDNA molecule. Each sample yielded at least 2.5 million CDR3-containing paired-end reads. First-strand cDNA synthesis was performed from all RNA using the Mint cDNA synthesis kit, with priming by a TRBC-specific oligonucleotide. Following uracil-DNA glycosylase treatment, a first 18-cycle PCR with universal primers M1SS and BC2_uni_R was performed on all cDNA. In the source study's methods: For normalization, 1 million high-quality reads were randomly selected from each sample, with every read carrying a distinct molecular identifier. Instead of being binned into consensus sequences, reads that shared molecular identifiers were thrown out. MiTCR, set to a Q25 quality threshold and the strictest error-elimination algorithm, was used for CDR3 identification, clonotype clustering and error correction. A nonparametric unseen species model with Euler transformation was used to estimate a lower bound on total TCR beta diversity. TCRdb handled the public reads itself, with Q25 trimming in fastp and clone calling in MiXCR, and kept productive beta chains. When rows share a CDR3 protein, they turn into one entry using the most common DNA and genes. These V and J calls rely on TCRdb rather than the paper's analysis. The sample data list about 1.6 million distinct CDR3 sequences, and roughly 32% of these were observed just once. The leading ten clones occupy roughly 12% of the sample.

Only a few counts were recorded for this clonotype. Its antigen is still unknown. It has no much larger one-base neighbor in the sample; base qualities were not kept. The approximately 41 donors, aged about 6 to 95 years, were systemically healthy Caucasian individuals from Russia. Around 10 milliliters of peripheral blood were drawn from each donor into EDTA-treated Vacutainer tubes. PBMCs were isolated by Ficoll-Paque density-gradient centrifugation, with at least 7 million obtained per sample. Total RNA, at least 5 micrograms per sample, was extracted from PBMCs with Trizol reagent. Naive CD45RAhigh/CD27high T cell percentages were measured by flow cytometry on a PBMC aliquot from every donor. The germline V gene yields MGHRA for CDR1 and YSYEKL for CDR2. The CDR3 starts with the cysteine, ends with the phenylalanine, and has 14 residues. The only DNA kept is the CDR3, 42 bases in frame from the first base. V is pruned by 4 bases and J by 4 bases, leaving 7 bases of the junction without a gene match.

Sequenced material: blood. This clonotype was obtained from a woman in her twenties or thirties in good health. The sequence is built from TRBV4-1 and TRBJ2-7; 7 central bases correspond to TRBD2. DNA sequence: TGCGCCAGCAGCCCCTTACTAGCGAGGTACGAGCAGTACTTC. The translation is CASSPLLARYEQYF.